Below, 12 T cell receptor beta chains from the same sample are listed, as sequenced in a study of cytomegalovirus exposure and HLA in healthy donors (dated by TCRdb to 2016 to 2017). The library was prepared using the immunoSEQ multiplex PCR assay. For the multiplex PCR, a mixture combining 60 forward primers for TCR Vbeta segments and 13 reverse primers for TCR Jbeta segments was used. What TCRdb holds here is the immuneACCESS table cut down to in-frame rearrangements. Part of the clones is not present; checked against another copy, under half of the missing clones reflect an unresolved V gene, and the others are unexplained. The sample contains 200,000 or so clones, approximately 79% of them found a single time. The ten largest clones take up about 1.8% of the sample. The sequencing input was PBMCs. The receptors come from a man aged 45-65 years in good health and CMV-seronegative.

The chain couples TRBV29-1 to TRBJ2-6; 8 bases are shared with TRBD1. From germline, CDR1 is SQVTM and CDR2 ANQGSEA. Unmatched junction bases numbered 7, after V lost 7 bases and J lost 2 bases. The CDR3 sequence is 15 residues long. The CDR3 protein is CSANGQGTGANVLTF. The DNA for the CDR3 is TGCAGCGCAAACGGACAGGGAACTGGGGCCAACGTCCTGACTTTC.

The chain uses TRBV12-5 and TRBJ2-1; 9 positions match TRBD1. CDR1 is LGHNT, CDR2 FRNRAP, per germline. V lost 1 base, J lost 3 bases, and 7 bases stayed unmatched. This CDR3 region has 17 residues. CDR3 bases: TGTGCTAGTGGTTTGGGACTCCCGGGACAGGGCTACAATGAGCAGTTCTTC. Its translation: CASGLGLPGQGYNEQFF.

V usage is TRBV15 and J usage is TRBJ2-3; no clear D gene. Germline CDR1 reads LNHNV; CDR2 reads YYDKDF (reference sequence). Trimming removed 0 bases at V and 4 bases at J, with 8 bases between. The CDR3 loop spans 14 amino acids. DNA for the CDR3: TGTGCCACCAGCAGAGATCGTGGAGCAGATACGCAGTATTTT. The encoded protein is CATSRDRGADTQYF. Full variable domain (outside the CDR3, taken from reference TRBV15 and TRBJ2-3): DAMVIQNPRYQVTQFGKPVTLSCSQTLNHNVMYWYQQKSSQAPKLLFHYYDKDFNNEADTPDNFQSRRPNTSFCFLDIRSPGLGDTAMYLCATSRDRGADTQYFGPGTRLTVL.

J is TRBJ2-1 and V is TRBV14; 9 positions agree with TRBD1. The J segment lost 9 bases and the V segment lost 1 base, leaving 7 bases of the junction unmatched. CDR1 is SGHDN, CDR2 FVKESK, per germline. This CDR3 is 15 amino acids long. The CDR3: CASSQVDRGVSEQFF. The CDR3 bases are TGTGCCAGCAGCCAAGTGGACAGGGGAGTGAGTGAGCAGTTCTTC.

The chain carries TRBV28 and TRBJ2-4, with D possibly matching TRBD2 (8 bases). CDR1 is MDHEN, CDR2 SYDVKM, per germline. Trimming removed 2 bases at V and 6 bases at J, with 20 bases between. CDR3 length: 17 residues. In DNA form, the CDR3 reads TGTGCCAGCAGTTTACTCTCTTTAGCGGGACAGCGAAACATTCAGTACTTC. Its translation is CASSLLSLAGQRNIQYF.

The rearrangement uses TRBV10-3 and TRBJ2-3; 12 nucleotides line up with TRBD2. The junction had 4 bases not matched to a gene; V was cut back by 6 bases and J by 3 bases. This CDR3 has 15 residues. CDR1 and CDR2 (germline): ENHRY, SYGVKD. The CDR3 nucleotides are TGTGCCATCAGCCCGGGACTAGCGGGTACAGATACGCAGTATTTT. The encoded protein is CAISPGLAGTDTQYF.

The rearrangement joins TRBV7-2 to TRBJ1-1; the D is unclear. The CDR3 has 15 amino acids. CDR1 and CDR2 (germline): SGHTA, FQGNSA. V was cut by 1 base and J by 5 bases, with 14 bases left in between. CDR3 loop: CASSLGIRSVTEAFF. The CDR3 region has the DNA TGTGCCAGCAGCTTAGGCATTAGGAGCGTTACTGAAGCTTTCTTT. Together with reference TRBV7-2 and TRBJ1-1, the CDR3 gives the full variable domain: GAGVSQSPSNKVTEKGKDVELRCDPISGHTALYWYRQSLGQGLEFLIYFQGNSAPDKSGLPSDRFSAERTGGSVSTLTIQRTQQEDSAVYLCASSLGIRSVTEAFFGQGTRLTVV.

The gene calls are TRBV5-1 and TRBJ2-1; tentative D call: TRBD2 (6 bases). The germline V and J ends were trimmed by 0 bases and 6 bases, with 22 bases remaining between them. The germline V gene encodes CDR1 SGHRS and CDR2 YFSETQ. This CDR3 is 18 amino acids long. The CDR3 bases are TGCGCCAGCAGCTTGGATGGCGGGGCGGGTGGGAAATCCAATGAGCAGTTCTTC. Its protein product is CASSLDGGAGGKSNEQFF.

The V gene is TRBV30, the J gene TRBJ2-5; 10 bases agree with TRBD2. This CDR3 contains 12 residues. J was trimmed by 4 bases and V by 5 bases; bases with no gene match: 1. Germline V gene sequence: CDR1 GTSNPN, CDR2 SVGIG (reference sequence). The CDR3 nucleotides read TGTGCCTGGTTAGCGGGAGGAGAGACCCAGTACTTC. The encoded protein is CAWLAGGETQYF. Full variable domain (rest looked up from reference TRBV30 and TRBJ2-5): SQTIHQWPATLVQPVGSPLSLECTVEGTSNPNLYWYRQAAGRGLQLLFYSVGIGQISSEVPQNLSASRPQDRQFILSSKKLLLSDSGFYLCAWLAGGETQYFGPGTRLLVL.

The chain's CDR3 is CASSPQTGGGSGANVLTF. The CDR3 nucleotides read TGTGCCAGCAGCCCTCAGACAGGGGGCGGGTCTGGGGCCAACGTCCTGACTTTC. The J gene is TRBJ2-6, the V gene TRBV9; 10 nucleotides align to TRBD1. The germline V gene has CDR1 SGDLS and CDR2 YYNGEE. Trimming at V came to 4 bases and at J to 1 base, leaving 8 bases not matched to a gene. This CDR3 comprises 18 residues.

The chain has TRBV19 and TRBJ1-5; 7 bases agree with TRBD1. Germline CDR1 is LNHDA and CDR2 is SQIVND (reference sequence). With 10 bases clipped from V and 4 bases from J, the junction kept 7 bases outside the gene matches. CDR3 length: 13 residues. This CDR3 reads CAISRDRNQPQHF. CDR3 sequence (DNA): TGTGCCATCAGCCGGGACAGAAATCAGCCCCAGCATTTT.

This chain uses TRBV5-4 with TRBJ1-3; D is ambiguous. Trimming removed 7 bases from V and 6 bases from J, with 14 bases in between. The CDR3 has 13 residues. Germline CDR1 and CDR2: SGHNT and YYREEE (reference sequence). DNA for the CDR3: TGTGCCAGCGCCAACGACGGACTAAACACCATATATTTT. Encoded protein: CASANDGLNTIYF.